The clone carrying this T cell receptor (beta chain) was observed many times. Trimming left V 0 bases short and J 5 bases short, with 14 bases between. The CDR3 has 17 amino acids. In germline, CDR1 is MNHEY, CDR2 SVGAGI. The data belong to a study of T cells after yellow fever vaccination. TCRdb re-derived calls from the 5' RACE reads in MiXCR, one entry per CDR3 protein. The table shows about 260,000 distinct CDR3 sequences, with more than 3.5% occurring only once. Source: PBMCs, taken 15 days after the yellow fever booster vaccination. V and J are TRBV6-5 and TRBJ1-6; D remains unclear. The receptor was isolated from a man aged 18 to 29 who received the YFV17D yellow fever vaccine. The CDR3 bases are TGTGCCAGCAGTTACTCGATCCGGACGCTTCATAATTCACCCCTCCACTTT. Protein sequence: CASSYSIRTLHNSPLHF.